This T cell receptor beta chain was captured by sequencing in a study of T cells in Graves' hyperthyroidism and ophthalmopathy. Amplified regions were TCR beta CDR3 sequences from RNA transcripts. The TCR CDR3 first-round RT-PCR relied on the HTBI primer set. MiXCR, run by TCRdb on the multiplex PCR reads, gives a single entry per CDR3 protein. The sample records 530,000 or so distinct CDR3 sequences, approximately 44% being singletons. Together with thyroid ultrasound, orbital computed tomography, serum thyroxine and TRAb, clinical symptoms were used for diagnoses. Trimming at V came to 4 bases and at J to 6 bases, leaving 0 bases not matched to a gene. This CDR3 is built from 13 residues. In germline, CDR1 is SGDLS, CDR2 YYNGEE. A few counts support this clonotype.

Specimen: peripheral blood or thyroid tissue (not recorded which). The sequence was obtained from a young woman with Graves' hyperthyroidism. The chain links TRBV9 to TRBJ2-3; 12 positions agree with TRBD2. CDR3 bases: TGTGCCAGCAGCACTAGCGGGAGGGATACGCAGTATTTT. Protein product: CASSTSGRDTQYF.